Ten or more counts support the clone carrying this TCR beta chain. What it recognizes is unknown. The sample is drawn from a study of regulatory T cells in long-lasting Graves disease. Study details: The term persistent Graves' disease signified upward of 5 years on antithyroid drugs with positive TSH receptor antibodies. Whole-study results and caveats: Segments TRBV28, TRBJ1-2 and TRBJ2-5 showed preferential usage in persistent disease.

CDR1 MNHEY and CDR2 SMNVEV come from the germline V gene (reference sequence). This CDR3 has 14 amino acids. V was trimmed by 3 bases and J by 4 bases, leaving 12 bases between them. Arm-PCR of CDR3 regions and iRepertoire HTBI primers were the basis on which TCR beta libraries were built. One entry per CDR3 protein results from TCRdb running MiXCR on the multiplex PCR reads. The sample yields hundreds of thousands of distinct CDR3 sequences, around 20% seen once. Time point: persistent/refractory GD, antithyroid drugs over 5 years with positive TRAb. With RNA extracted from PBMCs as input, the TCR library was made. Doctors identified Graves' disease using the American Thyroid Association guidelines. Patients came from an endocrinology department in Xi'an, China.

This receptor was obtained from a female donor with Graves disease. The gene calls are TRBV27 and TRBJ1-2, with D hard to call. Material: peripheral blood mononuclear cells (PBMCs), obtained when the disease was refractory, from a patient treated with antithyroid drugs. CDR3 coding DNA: TGTGCCAGCAGTTTGCGTGGCCAACTCTATGGCTACACCTTC. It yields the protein CASSLRGQLYGYTF.